The clone carrying this T cell receptor (beta chain) was found a few times. In the study's own analysis: It was from reference gene primer amplification that nucleated cell counts were estimated. Produced via immunoSEQ multiplex PCR; TCRdb's table is partial and in-frame only. That table supplies the V and J calls and clone size; D and trimming were determined from the DNA. This repertoire shows 95,000 to 150,000 clones, 79% found once; its top ten account for about 4%. The sample originates from a study of blood T cell repertoires in COVID-19. Study at large: Sites in the United States, Italy and Spain provided acute and convalescent COVID-19 samples. In each case, the material was cDNA or gDNA derived from T cells, B-cell-depleted T cells, or PBMCs.

Deletions cut 4 bases from V and 0 bases from J, with 7 bases between. The length of the CDR3 is 14 residues. Germline-derived CDR1 and CDR2 are LNHDA and SQIVND (reference sequence). The rearrangement uses TRBV19 and TRBJ1-3; no reliable D call. The clonotype was recovered from a woman older than 75 with acute or convalescent COVID-19. What was sequenced was peripheral blood. CDR3 nucleotides: TGTGCCAGTAGTAGACGGGACTCTGGAAACACCATATATTTT. Its translation: CASSRRDSGNTIYF.